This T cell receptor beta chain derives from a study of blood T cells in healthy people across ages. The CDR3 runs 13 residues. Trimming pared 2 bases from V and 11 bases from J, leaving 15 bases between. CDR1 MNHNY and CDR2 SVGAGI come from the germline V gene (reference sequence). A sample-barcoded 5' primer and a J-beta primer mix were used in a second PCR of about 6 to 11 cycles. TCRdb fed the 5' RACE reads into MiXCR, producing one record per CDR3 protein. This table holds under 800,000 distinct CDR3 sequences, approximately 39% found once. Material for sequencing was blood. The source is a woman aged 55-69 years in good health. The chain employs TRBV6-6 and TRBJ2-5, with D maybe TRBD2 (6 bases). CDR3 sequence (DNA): TGTGCCAGCAGTTACCAGGGCGGGAATGAGCAGTACTTC. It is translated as CASSYQGGNEQYF.